Listed below are T cell receptor beta chains from one sample, sequenced in a study of T cell changes during pregnancy in multiple sclerosis. Sequencing was performed with immunoSEQ multiplex PCR; in TCRdb, only in-frame clones are kept and a portion is missing. The table records about 21,000 clones, 80% to 90% of them present only once. Material: CD8+ T cells from peripheral blood mononuclear cells, obtained after pregnancy. These receptors all come from a female donor in good health, enrolled as a control in a pregnancy study. Each CDR3 is given with its conserved first and last residue. A D gene is named only where the DNA matches it firmly.

>TRBJ2-7|TRBD1|TRBV30
CAWSAGQGRNYEQYF
>TRBJ1-1|.|TRBV7-8
CASMGEGGRTEAFF
>TRBJ2-7|.|TRBV25-1
CASSPQGYEQYF
>TRBJ1-1|.|TRBV6-5
CASSQTVLLNTEAFF
>TRBJ1-4|.|TRBV6-1
CASSASGDHGQLFF
>TRBJ1-1|.|TRBV5-1
CASSLAAGASNTEAFF
>TRBJ1-2|.|TRBV19
CASIPVLGVGGGYTF
>TRBJ1-4|.|TRBV4-1
CASSPRDNGEKLFF
>TRBJ1-3|.|TRBV30
CASGRGAGNTIYF
>TRBJ1-6|TRBD1|TRBV6-5
CASLSGQSNSPLHF
>TRBJ2-7|TRBD1|TRBV9
CASSAGQNSYEQYF
>TRBJ1-6|.|TRBV11-2
CASSLDITENSPLHF
>TRBJ2-3|.|TRBV7-2
CASSPFLDTQYF
>TRBJ2-3|.|TRBV5-4
CASSLEGADTDTQYF
>TRBJ2-1|.|TRBV9
CASSVGGKSSYNEQFF
>TRBJ1-1|.|TRBV7-9
CASSWARPQAFF
>TRBJ2-7|.|TRBV4-1
CASSQETKLEGYEQYF
>.|.|TRBV4-1
CASSQVVPGAYEQYF
>TRBJ1-2|.|TRBV6-1
CASSEANLPSSTF
>TRBJ1-1|TRBD1|TRBV7-9
CASSMTGGRKTEAFF
>TRBJ1-2|TRBD1|TRBV14
CASSHQVQRQGLIYGYTF
>TRBJ1-2|.|TRBV4-2
CASSQGEGTPYGYTF
>TRBJ1-3|.|TRBV9
CASSVDRAGNTIYF
>TRBJ1-1|.|TRBV6-4
CASSDGSGQEAFF
>TRBJ2-3|TRBD2|TRBV11-3
CASSSGTSGGDTDTQYF
>TRBJ1-1|.|TRBV27
CASSLSGGMSTEAFF
>TRBJ2-5|.|TRBV2
CASRPTATPERETQYF
>TRBJ2-7|.|TRBV2
CASGAVSYEQYF
>TRBJ1-1|TRBD1|TRBV14
CASSLLRGPTEAFF